This T cell receptor beta chain was obtained from a study of cytomegalovirus exposure and HLA in healthy donors. Study overall: There were some 380 genotyped donors. Of these, about 80% fell in the genetic ancestry cluster associated with self-reported Caucasian donors.

Per germline, CDR1 SGHRS and CDR2 YFSETQ. With 0 bases clipped from V and 0 bases from J, the junction kept 5 bases outside the gene matches. The CDR3 loop spans 16 amino acids. General study results and limits: It was reportedly the case that the classifier diagnosed cytomegalovirus status with high specificity and sensitivity. Reportedly, HLA-A and HLA-B alleles of most subjects were accurately predicted from TCR beta. In presence/absence analyses, roughly uniform sequencing depth across donors was assumed.

PCR was performed using 60 Vbeta and 13 Jbeta primers. The protocol was immunoSEQ multiplex PCR, while the TCRdb copy is restricted to in-frame clones and leaves out a portion. The sample records approximately 170,000 clones, around 79% being singletons. Concerning this clone itself: As yet, its antigen is unknown.

The genes are TRBV5-1 and TRBJ1-1; 7 bases map to TRBD1. Sequencing was performed on PBMCs. The TCR was taken from a young woman in good health and CMV-seronegative. CDR3 region: CASSLAGGMMNTEAFF. CDR3 DNA: TGCGCCAGCAGCTTGGCAGGGGGTATGATGAACACTGAAGCTTTCTTT.